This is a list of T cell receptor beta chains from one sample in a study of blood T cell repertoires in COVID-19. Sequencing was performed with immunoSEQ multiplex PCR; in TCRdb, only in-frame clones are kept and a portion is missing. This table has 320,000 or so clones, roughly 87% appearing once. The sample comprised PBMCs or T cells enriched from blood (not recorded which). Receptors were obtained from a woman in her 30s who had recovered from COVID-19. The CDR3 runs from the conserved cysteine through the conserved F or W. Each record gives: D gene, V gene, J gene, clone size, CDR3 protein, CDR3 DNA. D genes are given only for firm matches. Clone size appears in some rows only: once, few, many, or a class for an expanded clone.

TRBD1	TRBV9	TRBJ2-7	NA	CASSGPPGQGSYEQYF	TGTGCCAGCAGCGGACCCCCGGGACAGGGATCCTACGAGCAGTACTTC
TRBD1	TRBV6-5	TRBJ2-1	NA	CASSIGTGPNNEQFF	TGTGCCAGCAGTATAGGGACAGGGCCGAACAATGAGCAGTTCTTC
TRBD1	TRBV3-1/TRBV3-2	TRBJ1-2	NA	CASSQDHGTGASGYTF	TGTGCCAGCAGCCAAGACCACGGGACAGGGGCTTCCGGCTACACCTTC
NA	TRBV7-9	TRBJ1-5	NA	CASSLWGRLGNQPQHF	TGTGCCAGCAGCTTATGGGGCAGGTTGGGCAATCAGCCCCAGCATTTT
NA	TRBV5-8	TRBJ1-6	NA	CASSLRPGRYSPLHF	TGTGCCAGCAGCTTAAGGCCAGGGAGGTATTCACCCCTCCACTTT
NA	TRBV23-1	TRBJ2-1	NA	CASSQFTRSSYNEQFF	TGCGCCAGCAGTCAGTTTACACGGAGCTCCTACAATGAGCAGTTCTTC
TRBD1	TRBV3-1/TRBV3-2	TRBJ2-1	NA	CASSQGTGPEQFF	TGTGCCAGCAGCCAAGGGACAGGGCCTGAGCAGTTCTTC
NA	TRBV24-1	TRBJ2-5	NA	CATSRGETQYF	TGTGCCACCAGCAGGGGAGAGACCCAGTACTTC
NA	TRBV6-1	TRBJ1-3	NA	CASSEVGDSGNTIYF	TGTGCCAGCAGTGAAGTAGGGGACTCTGGAAACACCATATATTTT
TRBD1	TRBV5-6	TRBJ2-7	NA	CASSPTGQGYEQYF	TGTGCCAGCAGCCCCACGGGACAGGGGTACGAGCAGTACTTC
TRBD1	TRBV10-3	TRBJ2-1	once	CAISVERTGGGNNEQFF	TGTGCCATCAGTGTAGAAAGGACAGGGGGCGGAAACAATGAGCAGTTCTTC
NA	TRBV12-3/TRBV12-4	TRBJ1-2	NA	CASTRARGYTF	TGTGCCAGCACCAGGGCTCGTGGCTACACCTTC
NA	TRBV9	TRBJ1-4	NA	CASSPGRAGAPGEKLFF	TGTGCCAGCAGCCCGGGGCGGGCGGGGGCGCCTGGTGAAAAACTGTTTTTT
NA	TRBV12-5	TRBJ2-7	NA	CASGLARLRSYEQYF	TGTGCTAGTGGTTTGGCCCGCTTGCGGTCCTACGAGCAGTACTTC
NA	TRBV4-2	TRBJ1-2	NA	CASSQDLRQAGYGYTF	TGTGCCAGCAGCCAAGATCTCCGGCAGGCGGGCTATGGCTACACCTTC
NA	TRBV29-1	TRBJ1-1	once	CSVEGQGNTEAFF	TGCAGCGTTGAGGGCCAGGGTAACACTGAAGCTTTCTTT
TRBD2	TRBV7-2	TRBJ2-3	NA	CASSLVGGVGTDTQYF	TGTGCCAGCAGCTTAGTCGGGGGGGTAGGGACAGATACGCAGTATTTT
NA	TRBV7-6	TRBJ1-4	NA	CASSPRATNEKLFF	TGTGCCAGTTCGCCCAGGGCAACTAATGAAAAACTGTTTTTT
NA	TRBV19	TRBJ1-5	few	CASSIGQDQPQHF	TGTGCCAGTAGTATTGGTCAGGATCAGCCCCAGCATTTT
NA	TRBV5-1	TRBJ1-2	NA	CASSEGIGGGYTF	TGCGCCAGCAGCGAGGGAATCGGCGGAGGCTACACCTTC
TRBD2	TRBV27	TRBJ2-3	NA	CAASGGRTDTQYF	TGTGCCGCCTCGGGGGGGAGGACAGATACGCAGTATTTT
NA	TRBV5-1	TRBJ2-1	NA	CASSPQGNSYNEQFF	TGCGCCAGCAGCCCGCAGGGGAACTCCTACAATGAGCAGTTCTTC
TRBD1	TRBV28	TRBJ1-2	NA	CASSLKAVWTGVHYGYTF	TGTGCCAGCAGTTTAAAAGCAGTTTGGACAGGGGTTCACTATGGCTACACCTTC
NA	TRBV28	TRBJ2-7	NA	CASSLLGGASSYEQYF	TGTGCCAGCAGTCTCTTAGGGGGGGCCAGCTCCTACGAGCAGTACTTC
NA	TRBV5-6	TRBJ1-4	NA	CASSLVVGGYNEKLFF	TGTGCCAGCAGCTTGGTTGTGGGAGGTTACAATGAAAAACTGTTTTTT
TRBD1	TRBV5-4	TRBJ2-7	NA	CASSPGTGGGNEQYF	TGTGCCAGCAGCCCGGGGACAGGGGGAGGCAACGAGCAGTACTTC
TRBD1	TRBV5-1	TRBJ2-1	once	CASSLNPGTGWNEQFF	TGCGCCAGCAGCCTGAACCCCGGGACAGGGTGGAATGAGCAGTTCTTC
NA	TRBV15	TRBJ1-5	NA	CARGGRRIVPNCQPQHF	TGTGCCAGGGGGGGCCGACGGATCGTTCCCAATTGTCAGCCCCAGCATTTT
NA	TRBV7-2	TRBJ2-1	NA	CASSSTQGRLFDEQFF	TGTGCCAGCAGCTCCACACAGGGGAGGCTCTTCGATGAGCAGTTCTTC
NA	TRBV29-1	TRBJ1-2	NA	CSTWTETGYGYTF	TGCAGCACGTGGACAGAAACGGGGTATGGCTACACCTTC
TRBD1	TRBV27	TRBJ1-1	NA	CASSLIQGDTEAFF	TGTGCCAGCAGTCTAATACAGGGGGACACTGAAGCTTTCTTT
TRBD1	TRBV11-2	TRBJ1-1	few	CASSLTGGIGHTEAFF	TGTGCCAGCAGCCTCACAGGGGGCATTGGGCACACTGAAGCTTTCTTT
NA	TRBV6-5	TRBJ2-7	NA	CASRAAGTYEQYF	TGTGCCAGCAGGGCCGCAGGTACCTACGAGCAGTACTTC
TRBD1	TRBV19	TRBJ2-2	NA	CASSIPTGGGNTGELFF	TGTGCCAGTAGTATCCCGACAGGGGGTGGGAACACCGGGGAGCTGTTTTTT
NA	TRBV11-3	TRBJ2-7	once	CASSLGGGEQYF	TGTGCCAGCAGCTTAGGCGGTGGCGAGCAGTACTTC
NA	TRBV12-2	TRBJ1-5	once	CASRFIRQVSNQPQHF	TGTGCAAGTCGCTTTATAAGACAGGTTAGCAATCAGCCCCAGCATTTT
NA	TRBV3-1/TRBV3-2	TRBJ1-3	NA	CASSQPISPIHTIYF	TGTGCCAGCAGCCAACCCATTTCCCCCATTCACACCATATATTTT
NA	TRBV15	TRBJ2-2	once	CATSREGAGNTGELFF	TGTGCCACCAGCAGAGAGGGGGCGGGGAACACCGGGGAGCTGTTTTTT
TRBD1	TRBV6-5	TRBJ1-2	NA	CASEDRGLGYTF	TGTGCCAGCGAAGACAGGGGGCTCGGCTACACCTTC
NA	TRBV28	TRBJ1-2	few	CASKAGIPDGYTF	TGTGCCAGCAAGGCGGGGATACCTGATGGCTACACCTTC
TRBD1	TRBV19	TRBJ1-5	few	CASRDRASNQPQHF	TGTGCCAGTAGGGACAGGGCTAGCAATCAGCCCCAGCATTTT
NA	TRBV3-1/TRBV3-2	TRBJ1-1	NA	CASSQGAGTEAFF	TGTGCCAGCAGCCAAGGGGCGGGGACTGAAGCTTTCTTT
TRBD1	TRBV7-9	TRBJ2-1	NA	CASSSGQGSHLF	TGTGCCAGCAGCTCAGGACAGGGGTCACACCTCTTC
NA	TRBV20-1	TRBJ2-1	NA	CSAGDSEQFF	TGCAGTGCTGGAGACAGTGAGCAGTTCTTC
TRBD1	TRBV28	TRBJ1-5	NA	CASSLFPGGRNQPQHF	TGTGCCAGCAGTTTATTTCCAGGGGGCCGCAATCAGCCCCAGCATTTT
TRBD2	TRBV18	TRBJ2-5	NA	CASSPILAAGTQYF	TGTGCCAGCTCACCCATACTAGCGGCGGGGACCCAGTACTTC